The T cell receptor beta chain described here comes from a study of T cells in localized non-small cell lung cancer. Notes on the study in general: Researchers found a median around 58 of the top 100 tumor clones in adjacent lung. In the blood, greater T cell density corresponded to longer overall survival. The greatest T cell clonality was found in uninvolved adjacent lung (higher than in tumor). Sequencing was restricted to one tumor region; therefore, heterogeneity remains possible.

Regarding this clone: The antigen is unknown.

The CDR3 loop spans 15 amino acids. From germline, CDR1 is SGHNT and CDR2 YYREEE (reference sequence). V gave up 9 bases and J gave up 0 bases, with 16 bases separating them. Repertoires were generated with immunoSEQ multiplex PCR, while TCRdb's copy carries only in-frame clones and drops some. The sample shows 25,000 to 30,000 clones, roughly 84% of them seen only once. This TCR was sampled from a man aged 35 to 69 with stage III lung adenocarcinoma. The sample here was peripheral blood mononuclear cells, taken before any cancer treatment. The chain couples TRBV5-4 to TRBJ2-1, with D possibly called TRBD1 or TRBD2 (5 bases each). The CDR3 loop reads CATAGTTSSYNEQFF. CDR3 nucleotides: TGTGCCACGGCCGGGACCACGAGCTCCTACAATGAGCAGTTCTTC.